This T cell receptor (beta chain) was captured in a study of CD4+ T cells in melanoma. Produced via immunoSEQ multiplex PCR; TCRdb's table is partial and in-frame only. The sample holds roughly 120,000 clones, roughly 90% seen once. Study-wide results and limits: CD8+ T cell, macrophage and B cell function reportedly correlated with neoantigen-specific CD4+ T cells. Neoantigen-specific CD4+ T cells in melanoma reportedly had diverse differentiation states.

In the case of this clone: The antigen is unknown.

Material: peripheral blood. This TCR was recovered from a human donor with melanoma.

The CDR3 region has the DNA TGTGCCAGCACCGCAACGAACACTGAAGCTTTCTTT. Translating it yields CASTATNTEAFF. This chain links TRBV28 with TRBJ1-1; D uncertain. V shed 7 bases and J shed 1 base, with 7 bases lying between them. The CDR3 has 12 residues. Germline CDR1 and CDR2: MDHEN and SYDVKM.